This entry describes one TCR beta chain. The time point here: newly diagnosed GD, antithyroid drugs for less than 3 months. The TCR library used RNA extracted from PBMCs. The TCR beta library used iRepertoire HTBI primers with Arm-PCR amplification of CDR3. TCRdb reanalysed the multiplex PCR reads using MiXCR and keeps one entry per CDR3 protein. Of about 440,000 distinct CDR3 sequences listed, 16% are singletons. This sample stems from a study of regulatory T cells in long-lasting Graves disease. Study-wide context: Freshly diagnosed Graves' patients had used antithyroid drugs for under 3 months.

In addition, the sample was reused for a study of T cells in Graves' hyperthyroidism and ophthalmopathy. That source adds: Diagnosis relied on clinical symptoms, serum thyroxine and TRAb, thyroid ultrasound and orbital computed tomography. The TCR CDR3 was amplified in a first-round RT-PCR using the HTBI primer set.

The sequences come from peripheral blood mononuclear cells (PBMCs), collected at new diagnosis, from a patient treated with antithyroid drugs. The origin of this receptor is a woman aged 18-29 years with Graves disease.

Here the CDR3 DNA reads TGTGCCAGCAGCTTAGCTCCAGGGGATACGCAGTATTTT. The encoded protein is CASSLAPGDTQYF. The rearrangement joins TRBV7-9 to TRBJ2-3, with a tentative D call TRBD1 (5 bases). Trimming stripped 0 bases from V and 6 bases from J, with 7 bases between. This CDR3 has 13 residues. The V gene's germline CDR1 is SEHNR and CDR2 FQNEAQ (reference sequence).